One sample yielded the 10 T cell receptor beta chains listed below, sequenced in a study of blood T cells in healthy people across ages. Combining a sample-barcoded 5' primer with a J-beta primer mix, a second PCR ran for roughly 7 to 12 cycles. TCRdb used MiXCR to reprocess the 5' RACE reads, holding one entry per CDR3 protein. The table shows around 1.1 million distinct CDR3 sequences, with approximately 38% occurring only once. The sample comprised blood. The receptors come from a man aged 18 to 29 in good health.

The genes are TRBV6-5 and TRBJ2-1; no clear D gene. The V gene lost 1 base and the J gene lost 13 bases, with 20 bases spanning the gap. From germline, CDR1 is MNHEY and CDR2 SVGAGI. The CDR3 spans 15 residues. The CDR3: CASSYLGGTQETQFF. As DNA, the CDR3 is TGTGCCAGCAGTTACTTGGGCGGAACCCAAGAGACCCAGTTCTTC.

This sequence joins TRBV7-9 and TRBJ1-5, with TRBD1 matching 8 bases. CDR3 length: 15 residues. The J segment lost 6 bases and the V segment lost 1 base, leaving 5 bases of the junction unmatched. From germline, CDR1 is SEHNR and CDR2 FQNEAQ (reference sequence). As DNA, the CDR3 is TGTGCCAGCAGCTTAGGAGACAGGGGTGTTCAGCCCCAGCATTTT. This encodes CASSLGDRGVQPQHF.

The chain uses TRBV11-1 and TRBJ1-1; D remains ambiguous. V was trimmed by 5 bases and J by 1 base, leaving 11 bases between them. Germline V gene data show CDR1 as SGHAT and CDR2 as FQDESV (reference sequence). The CDR3 sequence is 14 residues long. For the CDR3, the DNA is TGTGCCAGCAGCCAATTTAACCCGAACACTGAAGCTTTCTTT. It yields the protein CASSQFNPNTEAFF.

The chain has TRBV4-2 and TRBJ1-6; 10 nucleotides line up with TRBD1. CDR3 length equals 16 residues. The V gene's germline CDR1 is LGHNA and CDR2 YNFKEQ. The V gene end was trimmed by 6 bases and the J gene end by 10 bases; junction bases not matched to a gene: 12. CDR3 amino acids: CASSLHGTGEDSPLHF. The CDR3 nucleotides read TGTGCCAGCAGTCTTCACGGGACAGGGGAGGACTCACCCCTCCACTTT.

The rearrangement links TRBV2 to TRBJ1-3, with 11 bases matching TRBD1. V shed 2 bases, J shed 0 bases, and the junction held 15 bases outside the gene matches. This CDR3 comprises 21 residues. Germline CDR1 and CDR2: SNHLY and FYNNEI. The CDR3 spells CASSEPEPGTGGEGSGNTIYF. The CDR3 nucleotides read TGTGCCAGCAGTGAACCAGAGCCTGGGACAGGGGGTGAAGGCTCTGGAAACACCATATATTTT.

This clonotype has just a few counts. This rearrangement joins TRBV11-2 to TRBJ2-3; perhaps TRBD2 as D (6 bases). V was cut by 3 bases and J by 0 bases, with 13 bases left in between. Germline V CDR1 and CDR2: SGHAT, FQNNGV. This CDR3 is 16 amino acids long. The CDR3 sequence: CASSLARLVSTDTQYF. As DNA, the CDR3 is TGTGCCAGCAGCTTGGCCCGACTAGTTAGCACAGATACGCAGTATTTT.

This clonotype was recorded a few times. This sequence joins TRBV28 and TRBJ2-7, with TRBD2 matching 8 bases. The V gene's germline CDR1 is MDHEN and CDR2 SYDVKM. V was clipped by 6 bases and J by 2 bases; unmatched bases: 6. CDR3 length: 14 amino acids. In nucleotides, the CDR3 is TGTGCCAGCAGCTATACCGGGGGGGCCTACGAGCAGTACTTC. Encoded protein: CASSYTGGAYEQYF.

The V gene is TRBV7-3, the J gene TRBJ2-3; 9 bases match TRBD2. The CDR3 loop spans 16 amino acids. Germline V CDR1 and CDR2: SGHTA, FQGTGA. After removal of 8 bases from V and 2 bases from J, the junction contained 11 bases not matched to a gene. The CDR3 DNA reads TGTGCCAGCGCGGGGGGGCCTTCCTGGCTCACAGATACGCAGTATTTT. Protein product: CASAGGPSWLTDTQYF.

This clonotype showed up just once. The chain uses TRBV29-1 and TRBJ2-3; 15 nucleotides match TRBD2. The length of the CDR3 is 22 residues. CDR1 SQVTM and CDR2 ANQGSEA come from the germline V gene. Trimming removed 0 bases from V and 5 bases from J; junction bases left unmatched: 21. The CDR3 reads CSVEEREVLPWTSGGAQDTQYF. CDR3 sequence (DNA): TGCAGCGTTGAAGAAAGGGAAGTCCTACCGTGGACTAGCGGGGGGGCCCAAGATACGCAGTATTTT.

The V gene is TRBV6-2 or TRBV6-3, the J gene TRBJ2-3, with a possible D match to TRBD1 (6 bases). The germline V gene has CDR1 MNHEY and CDR2 SVGEGT. Trimming left V 6 bases short and J 2 bases short, with 9 bases between. CDR3 length equals 13 residues. CDR3 loop: CASRGQHTDTQYF. The CDR3 DNA reads as TGTGCCAGCAGGGGACAACACACAGATACGCAGTATTTT.